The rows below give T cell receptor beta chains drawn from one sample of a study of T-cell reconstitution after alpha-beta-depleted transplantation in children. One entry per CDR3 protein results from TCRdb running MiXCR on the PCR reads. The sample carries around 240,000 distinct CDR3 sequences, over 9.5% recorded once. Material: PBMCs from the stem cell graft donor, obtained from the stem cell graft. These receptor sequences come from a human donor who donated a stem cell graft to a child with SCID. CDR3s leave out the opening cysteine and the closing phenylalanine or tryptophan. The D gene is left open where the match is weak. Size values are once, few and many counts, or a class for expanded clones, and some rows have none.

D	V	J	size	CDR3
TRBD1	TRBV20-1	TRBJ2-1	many	SARDPAEQGAPENEQF
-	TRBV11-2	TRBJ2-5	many	ASNHWRSPGETQY
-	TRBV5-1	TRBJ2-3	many	ASSFNRRHEQY
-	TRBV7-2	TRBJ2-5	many	ASSKRMQETQY
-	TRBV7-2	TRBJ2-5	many	ASSLYLGETQY
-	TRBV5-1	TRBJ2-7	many	ASRFGQPYEQY
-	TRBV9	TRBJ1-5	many	ASSVGQSNQPQH
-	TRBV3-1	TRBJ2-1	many	ASSQLGDFAL
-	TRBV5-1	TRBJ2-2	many	ASSLYRADTGELF
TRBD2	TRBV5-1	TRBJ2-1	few	ASTPGLAGGPNNEQF
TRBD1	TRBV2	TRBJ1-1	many	ASSRQGNTEAF
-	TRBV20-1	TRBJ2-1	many	SATGNEQF
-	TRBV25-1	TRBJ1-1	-	ASSGGGVTEAF
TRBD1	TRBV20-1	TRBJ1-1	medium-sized	SASEGPMTGSTEAF
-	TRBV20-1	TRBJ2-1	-	SARDRRGQHNEQF
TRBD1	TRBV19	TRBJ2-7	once	ASRLPGQGISPSYEQY
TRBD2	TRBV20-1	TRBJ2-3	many	SAPLAGGLGTDTQY
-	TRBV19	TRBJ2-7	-	ASSIGRGTYEQY
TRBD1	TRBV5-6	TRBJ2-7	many	ASSWDRVLNEQY
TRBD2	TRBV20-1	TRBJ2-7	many	SAREEAGDLSSYEQY
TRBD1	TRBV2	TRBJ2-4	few	ASNTGVNIQY
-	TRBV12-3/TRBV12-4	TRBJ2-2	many	ASRPTVPGELF
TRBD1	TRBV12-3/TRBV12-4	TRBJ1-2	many	ASSLSGQGVYGYT
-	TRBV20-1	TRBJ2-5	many	SASSVAGETQY
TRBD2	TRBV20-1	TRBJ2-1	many	SARWLAGELNYNEQF
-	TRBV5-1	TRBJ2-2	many	ASSETAGGELF
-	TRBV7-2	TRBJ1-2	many	ASSLYEGGYYGYT
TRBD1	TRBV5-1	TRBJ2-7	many	ASSRGQGASEQY
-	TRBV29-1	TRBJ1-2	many	SVEEGFYGYT
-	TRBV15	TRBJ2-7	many	ATSRILGPYEQY
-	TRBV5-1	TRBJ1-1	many	ASSLDWGSEAF
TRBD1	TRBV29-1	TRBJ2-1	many	SVEAGTDYNEQF
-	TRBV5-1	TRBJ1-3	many	ASSLDVISGNTIY
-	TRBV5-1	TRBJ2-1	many	ASSGVSLNEQF
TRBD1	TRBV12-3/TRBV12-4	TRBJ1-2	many	ASSSWTGSNYGYT
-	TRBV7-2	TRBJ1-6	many	ASSLTTGPLH
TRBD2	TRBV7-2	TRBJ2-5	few	ASSLVLAGGRETQY
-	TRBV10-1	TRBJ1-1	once	ASSEFAAAEAF
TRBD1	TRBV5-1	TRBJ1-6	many	ASSLDGTDLSPLH
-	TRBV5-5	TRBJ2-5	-	ASQPSPRGETQY
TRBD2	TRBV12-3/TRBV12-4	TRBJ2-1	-	ASSFTGTSSRGF
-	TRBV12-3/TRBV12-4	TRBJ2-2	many	ASGLLPNTGELF
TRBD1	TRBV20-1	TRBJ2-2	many	SARATGETGELF
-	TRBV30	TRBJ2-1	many	AWSATLSYNEQF
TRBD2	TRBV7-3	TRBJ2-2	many	ASSSLSRTSAPDQGGELF
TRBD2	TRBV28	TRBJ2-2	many	ASTSAGLTNTGELF
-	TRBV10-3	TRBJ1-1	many	AISESEGTAEAF
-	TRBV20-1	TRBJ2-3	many	SARRGTDTQY
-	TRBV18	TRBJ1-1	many	ASSQGSGTEAF
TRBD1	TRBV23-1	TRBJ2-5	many	ASSLRPPGQGEETQY
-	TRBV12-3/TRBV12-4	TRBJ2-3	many	ASSPWDPTDTQY
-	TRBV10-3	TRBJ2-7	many	AISPQGNYEQY
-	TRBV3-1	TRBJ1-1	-	ATSPPYRDATEAF
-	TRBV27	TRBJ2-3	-	ASKEYRSLTDTQY